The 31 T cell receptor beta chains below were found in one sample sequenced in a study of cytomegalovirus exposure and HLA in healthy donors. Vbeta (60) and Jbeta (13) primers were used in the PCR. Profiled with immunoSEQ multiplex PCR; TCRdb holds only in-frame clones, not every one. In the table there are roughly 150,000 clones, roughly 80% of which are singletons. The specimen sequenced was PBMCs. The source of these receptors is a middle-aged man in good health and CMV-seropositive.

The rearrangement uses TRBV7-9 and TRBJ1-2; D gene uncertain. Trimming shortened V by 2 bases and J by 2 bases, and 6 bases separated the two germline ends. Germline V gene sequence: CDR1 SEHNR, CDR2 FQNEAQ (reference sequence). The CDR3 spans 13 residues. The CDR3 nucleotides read TGTGCCAGCAGCTTACGAGAGAACTATGGCTACACCTTC. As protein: CASSLRENYGYTF.

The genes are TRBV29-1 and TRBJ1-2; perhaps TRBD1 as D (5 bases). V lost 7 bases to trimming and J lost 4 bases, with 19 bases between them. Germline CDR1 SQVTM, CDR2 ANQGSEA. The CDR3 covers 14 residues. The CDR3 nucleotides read TGCAGCGACAGGACGGGAGTCCCCCCCTATGGCTACACCTTC. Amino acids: CSDRTGVPPYGYTF.

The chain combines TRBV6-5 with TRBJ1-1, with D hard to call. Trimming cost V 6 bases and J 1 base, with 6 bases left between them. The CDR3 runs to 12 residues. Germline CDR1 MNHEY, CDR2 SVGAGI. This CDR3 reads CASSRRNTEAFF. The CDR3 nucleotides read TGTGCCAGCAGCCGGAGGAACACTGAAGCTTTCTTT.

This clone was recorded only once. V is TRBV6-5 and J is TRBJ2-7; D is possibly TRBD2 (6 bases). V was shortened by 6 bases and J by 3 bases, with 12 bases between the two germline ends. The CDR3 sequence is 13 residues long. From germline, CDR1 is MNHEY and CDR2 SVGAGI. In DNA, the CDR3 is TGTGCCAGCAGGGTACTCGGGGGCTACGAGCAGTACTTC. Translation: CASRVLGGYEQYF.

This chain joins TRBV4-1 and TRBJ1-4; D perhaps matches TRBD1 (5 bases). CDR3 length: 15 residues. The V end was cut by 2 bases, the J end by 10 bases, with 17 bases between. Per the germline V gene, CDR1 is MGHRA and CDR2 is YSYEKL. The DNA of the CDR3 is TGCGCCAGCAGCCAATTGACAGAGAGTCCGGGAAAACTGTTTTTT. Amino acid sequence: CASSQLTESPGKLFF.

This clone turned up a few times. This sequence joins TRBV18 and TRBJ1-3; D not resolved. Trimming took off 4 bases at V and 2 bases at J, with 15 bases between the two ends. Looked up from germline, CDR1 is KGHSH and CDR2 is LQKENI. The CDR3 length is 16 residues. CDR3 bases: TGTGCCAGCTCACAAAACCGGAGGGAAACTGGAAACACCATATATTTT. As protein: CASSQNRRETGNTIYF. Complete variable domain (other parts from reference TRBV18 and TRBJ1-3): NAGVMQNPRHLVRRRGQEARLRCSPMKGHSHVYWYRQLPEEGLKFMVYLQKENIIDESGMPKERFSAEFPKEGPSILRIQQVVRGDSAAYFCASSQNRRETGNTIYFGEGSWLTVV.

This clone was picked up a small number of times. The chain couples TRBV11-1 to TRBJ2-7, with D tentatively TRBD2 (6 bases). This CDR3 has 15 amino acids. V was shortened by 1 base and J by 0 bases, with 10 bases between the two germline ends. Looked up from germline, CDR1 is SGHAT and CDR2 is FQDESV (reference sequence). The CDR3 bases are TGTGCCAGCAGCTTAGGCGGGACGGCCTCCTACGAGCAGTACTTC. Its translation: CASSLGGTASYEQYF.

The CDR3, as DNA: TGTGCCAGCAGTTTTGCCGGGAGATTCTACGAGCAGTACTTC. This codes for CASSFAGRFYEQYF. This chain uses TRBV28 with TRBJ2-7, with a weak D call TRBD2 (6 bases). The germline V and J ends were trimmed by 3 bases and 3 bases, with 12 bases remaining between them. Germline CDR1 and CDR2: MDHEN and SYDVKM. The CDR3 is 14 amino acids. Variable domain in full (rest from reference TRBV28 and TRBJ2-7): DVKVTQSSRYLVKRTGEKVFLECVQDMDHENMFWYRQDPGLGLRLIYFSYDVKMKEKGDIPEGYSVSREKKERFSLILESASTNQTSMYLCASSFAGRFYEQYFGPGTRLTVT.

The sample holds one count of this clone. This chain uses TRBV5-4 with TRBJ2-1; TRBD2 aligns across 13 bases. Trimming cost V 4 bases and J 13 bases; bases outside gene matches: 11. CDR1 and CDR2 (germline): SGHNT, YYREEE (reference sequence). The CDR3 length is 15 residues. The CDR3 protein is CASSMGTSGISGQFF. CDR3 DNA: TGTGCCAGCAGCATGGGGACTAGCGGGATAAGTGGACAGTTCTTC.

The CDR3 sequence is CASSQDRGSWQPQHF. CDR3 DNA sequence: TGCGCCAGCAGCCAAGATCGGGGGTCGTGGCAGCCCCAGCATTTT. The chain links TRBV4-3 to TRBJ1-5; D might be TRBD1 (5 bases). Germline V gene sequence: CDR1 LGHNA, CDR2 YSLEER. CDR3 length: 15 residues. Trimming took off 0 bases at V and 7 bases at J, with 13 bases between the two ends.

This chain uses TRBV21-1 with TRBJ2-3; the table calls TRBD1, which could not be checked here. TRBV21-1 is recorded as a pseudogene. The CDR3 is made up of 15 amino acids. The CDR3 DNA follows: TGTGCCAGCAGCGAAAGGGGACAGGGGTCGGATACGCAGTATTTT. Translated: CASSERGQGSDTQYF.

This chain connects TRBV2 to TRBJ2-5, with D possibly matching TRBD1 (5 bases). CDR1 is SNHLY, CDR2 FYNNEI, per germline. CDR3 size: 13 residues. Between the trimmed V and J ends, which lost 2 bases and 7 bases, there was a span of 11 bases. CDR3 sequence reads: CASSEQGQATQYF. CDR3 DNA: TGTGCCAGCAGTGAACAGGGCCAGGCGACCCAGTACTTC.

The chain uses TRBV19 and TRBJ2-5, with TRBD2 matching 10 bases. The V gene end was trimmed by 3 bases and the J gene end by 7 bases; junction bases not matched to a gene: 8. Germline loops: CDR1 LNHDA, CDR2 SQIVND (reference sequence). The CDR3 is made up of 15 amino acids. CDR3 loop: CASSMEREGLGTQYF. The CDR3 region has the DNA TGTGCCAGTAGTATGGAGCGGGAGGGCCTTGGGACCCAGTACTTC.

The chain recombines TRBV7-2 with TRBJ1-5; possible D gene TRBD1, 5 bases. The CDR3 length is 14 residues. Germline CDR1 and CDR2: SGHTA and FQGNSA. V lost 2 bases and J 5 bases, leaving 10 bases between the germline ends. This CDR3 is CASSLRLGDQPQHF. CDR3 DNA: TGTGCCAGCAGCTTACGTCTAGGGGATCAGCCCCAGCATTTT.

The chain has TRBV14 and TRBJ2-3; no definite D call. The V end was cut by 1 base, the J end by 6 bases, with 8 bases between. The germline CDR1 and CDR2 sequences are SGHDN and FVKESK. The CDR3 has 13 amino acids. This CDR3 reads CASSQARYDTQYF. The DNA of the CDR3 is TGTGCCAGCAGCCAAGCCCGTTATGATACGCAGTATTTT.

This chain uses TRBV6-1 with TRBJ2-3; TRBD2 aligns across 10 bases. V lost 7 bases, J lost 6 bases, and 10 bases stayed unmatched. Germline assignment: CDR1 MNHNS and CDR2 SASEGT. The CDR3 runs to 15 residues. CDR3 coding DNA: TGTGCCAGCACCCCCCTAGCGGGAGCCTCCGATACGCAGTATTTT. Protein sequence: CASTPLAGASDTQYF.

In DNA form, the CDR3 reads TGTGCCAGCAGTTCAGGGTCCTACGAGCAGTACTTC. Translating it yields CASSSGSYEQYF. The chain couples TRBV28 to TRBJ2-7; possibly TRBD1 for D (5 bases). Trimming took 4 bases from V and 1 from J, leaving 5 bases between them. CDR3 length equals 12 residues. The germline gives CDR1 MDHEN, CDR2 SYDVKM.

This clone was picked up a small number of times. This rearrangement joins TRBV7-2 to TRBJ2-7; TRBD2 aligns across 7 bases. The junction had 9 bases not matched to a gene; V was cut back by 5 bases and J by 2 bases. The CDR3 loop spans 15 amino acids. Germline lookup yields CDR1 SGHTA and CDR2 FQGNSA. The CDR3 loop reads CASSPQGGLAYEQYF. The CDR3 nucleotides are TGTGCCAGCAGCCCCCAAGGAGGACTAGCCTACGAGCAGTACTTC.

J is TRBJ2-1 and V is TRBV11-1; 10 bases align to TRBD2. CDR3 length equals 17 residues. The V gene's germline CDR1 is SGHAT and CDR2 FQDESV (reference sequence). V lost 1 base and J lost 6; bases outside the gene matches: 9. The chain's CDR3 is CASSLVSGRAEGNEQFF. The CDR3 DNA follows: TGTGCCAGCAGCTTAGTAAGCGGGAGGGCCGAGGGCAATGAGCAGTTCTTC.

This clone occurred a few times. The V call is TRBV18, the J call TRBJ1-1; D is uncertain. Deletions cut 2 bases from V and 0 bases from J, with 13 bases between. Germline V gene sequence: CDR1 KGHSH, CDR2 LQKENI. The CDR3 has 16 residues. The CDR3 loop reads CASSPVEVGLNTEAFF. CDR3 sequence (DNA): TGTGCCAGCTCACCAGTTGAAGTCGGGTTGAACACTGAAGCTTTCTTT.

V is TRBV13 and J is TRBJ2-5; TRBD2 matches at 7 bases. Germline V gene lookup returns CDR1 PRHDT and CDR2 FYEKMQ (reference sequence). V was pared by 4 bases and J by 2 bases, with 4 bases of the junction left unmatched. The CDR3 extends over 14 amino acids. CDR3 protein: CASSSSGPQETQYF. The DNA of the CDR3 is TGTGCCAGCAGCTCTAGCGGTCCTCAAGAGACCCAGTACTTC.

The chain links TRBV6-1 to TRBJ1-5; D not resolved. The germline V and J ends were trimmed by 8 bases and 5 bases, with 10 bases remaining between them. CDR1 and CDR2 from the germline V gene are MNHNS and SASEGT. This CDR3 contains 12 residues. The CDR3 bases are TGTGCCAGCGCGGAACGAGATCAGCCCCAGCATTTT. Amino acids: CASAERDQPQHF.

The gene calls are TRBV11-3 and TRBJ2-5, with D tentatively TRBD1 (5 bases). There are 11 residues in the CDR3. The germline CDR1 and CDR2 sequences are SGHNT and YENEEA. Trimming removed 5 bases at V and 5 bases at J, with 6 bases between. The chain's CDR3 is CASSQGETQYF. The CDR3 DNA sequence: TGTGCCAGCAGCCAGGGCGAGACCCAGTACTTC.

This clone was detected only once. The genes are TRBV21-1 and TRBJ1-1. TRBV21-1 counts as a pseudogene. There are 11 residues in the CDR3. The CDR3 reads CASPADTEAFF. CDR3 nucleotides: TGTGCCAGCCCTGCGGATACTGAAGCTTTCTTT.

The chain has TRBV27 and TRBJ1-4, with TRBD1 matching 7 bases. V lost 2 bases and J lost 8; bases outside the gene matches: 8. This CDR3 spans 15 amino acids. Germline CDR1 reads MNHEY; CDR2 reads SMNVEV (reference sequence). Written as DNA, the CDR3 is TGTGCCAGCAGTTTAAGACAGGGTGGTCGGGAAAAACTGTTTTTT. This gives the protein CASSLRQGGREKLFF.

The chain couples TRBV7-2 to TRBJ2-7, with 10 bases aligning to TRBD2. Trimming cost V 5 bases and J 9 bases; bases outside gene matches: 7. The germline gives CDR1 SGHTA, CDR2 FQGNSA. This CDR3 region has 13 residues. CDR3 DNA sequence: TGTGCCAGCAGCACCCTAGCGGGAGCGGTGCAGTACTTC. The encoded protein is CASSTLAGAVQYF.

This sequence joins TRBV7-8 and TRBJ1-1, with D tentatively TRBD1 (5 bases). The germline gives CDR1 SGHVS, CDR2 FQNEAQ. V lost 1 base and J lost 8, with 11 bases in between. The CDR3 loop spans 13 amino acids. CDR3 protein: CASSLGGTPEAFF. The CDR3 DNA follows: TGTGCCAGCAGCTTAGGAGGGACTCCGGAAGCTTTCTTT.

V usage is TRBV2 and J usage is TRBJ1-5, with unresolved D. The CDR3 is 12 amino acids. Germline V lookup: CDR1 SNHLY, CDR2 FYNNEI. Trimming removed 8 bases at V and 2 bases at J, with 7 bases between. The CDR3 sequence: CASQEGNQPQHF. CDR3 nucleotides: TGTGCCAGCCAGGAGGGCAATCAGCCCCAGCATTTT.

DNA for the CDR3: TGTGCCAGCAGTTTACGGGACAGGGGGCTCTACGAGCAGTACTTC. Amino acid sequence: CASSLRDRGLYEQYF. The rearrangement links TRBV28 to TRBJ2-7, with 12 bases lining up with TRBD1. Germline V lookup: CDR1 MDHEN, CDR2 SYDVKM. This CDR3 region has 15 residues. Unmatched junction bases numbered 2, after V lost 2 bases and J lost 3 bases. Full variable domain (missing parts from reference TRBV28 and TRBJ2-7): DVKVTQSSRYLVKRTGEKVFLECVQDMDHENMFWYRQDPGLGLRLIYFSYDVKMKEKGDIPEGYSVSREKKERFSLILESASTNQTSMYLCASSLRDRGLYEQYFGPGTRLTVT.

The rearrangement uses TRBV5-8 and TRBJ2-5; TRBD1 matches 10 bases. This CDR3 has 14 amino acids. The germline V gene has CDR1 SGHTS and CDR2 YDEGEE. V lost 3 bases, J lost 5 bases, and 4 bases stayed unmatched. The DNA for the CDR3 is TGTGCCAGCAGCTCGGGACAGGGGTTGGAGACCCAGTACTTC. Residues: CASSSGQGLETQYF.

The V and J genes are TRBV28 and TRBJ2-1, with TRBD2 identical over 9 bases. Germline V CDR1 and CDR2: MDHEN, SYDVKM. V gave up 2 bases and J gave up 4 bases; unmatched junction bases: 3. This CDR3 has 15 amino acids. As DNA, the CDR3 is TGTGCCAGCAGTTTAGGGACTAGCCGATACAATGAGCAGTTCTTC. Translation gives CASSLGTSRYNEQFF. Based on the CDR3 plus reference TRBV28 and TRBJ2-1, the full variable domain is DVKVTQSSRYLVKRTGEKVFLECVQDMDHENMFWYRQDPGLGLRLIYFSYDVKMKEKGDIPEGYSVSREKKERFSLILESASTNQTSMYLCASSLGTSRYNEQFFGPGTRLTVL.